This TCR beta chain was sequenced for a study of CXCR3-negative and CXCR3-positive naive CD8 T cells. Study results and caveats: TRB CDR3 hydrophobicity was greater in CXCR3-positive naive cells than in CXCR3-negative naive cells.

Worth noting for this clonotype: Its specificity is not known.

TRB cDNA was prepared as libraries by UMI-labeled 5' RACE. TCRdb processed the 5' RACE reads again and assigns one entry to each CDR3 protein, with no DNA. The sample holds some 68,000 distinct CDR3 sequences. Naivety in CD8+ T cells corresponded to a CD45RO-CCR7+CD27+CD95- phenotype. Germline loops: CDR1 SQVTM, CDR2 ANQGSEA. The CDR3 is made up of 14 amino acids. Sequenced material: naive CXCR3+ CD8+ T cells from blood. The subset is: CD45RO-CCR7+CD27+CD95- naive CD8+ T cells expressing CXCR3 (TNR3+). V and J are TRBV29-1 and TRBJ2-2; the D call from TCRdb, TRBD1, cannot be confirmed without DNA. This clonotype was sampled from a human donor in good health. Some clones in this sample may be carry-over from other donors' samples. CDR3: CSVQKGLNTGELFF.